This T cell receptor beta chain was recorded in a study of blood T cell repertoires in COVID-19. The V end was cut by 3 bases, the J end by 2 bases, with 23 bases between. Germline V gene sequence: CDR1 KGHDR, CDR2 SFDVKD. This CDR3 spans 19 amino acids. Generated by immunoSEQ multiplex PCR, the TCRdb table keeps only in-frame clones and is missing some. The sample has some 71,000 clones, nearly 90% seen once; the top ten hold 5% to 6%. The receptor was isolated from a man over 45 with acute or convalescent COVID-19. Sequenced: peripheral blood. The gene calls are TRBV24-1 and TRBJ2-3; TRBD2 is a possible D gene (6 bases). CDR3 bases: TGTGCCACCAGTGATCCCCGCCCGACTAGGCGGGATACCACAGATACGCAGTATTTT. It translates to CATSDPRPTRRDTTDTQYF.